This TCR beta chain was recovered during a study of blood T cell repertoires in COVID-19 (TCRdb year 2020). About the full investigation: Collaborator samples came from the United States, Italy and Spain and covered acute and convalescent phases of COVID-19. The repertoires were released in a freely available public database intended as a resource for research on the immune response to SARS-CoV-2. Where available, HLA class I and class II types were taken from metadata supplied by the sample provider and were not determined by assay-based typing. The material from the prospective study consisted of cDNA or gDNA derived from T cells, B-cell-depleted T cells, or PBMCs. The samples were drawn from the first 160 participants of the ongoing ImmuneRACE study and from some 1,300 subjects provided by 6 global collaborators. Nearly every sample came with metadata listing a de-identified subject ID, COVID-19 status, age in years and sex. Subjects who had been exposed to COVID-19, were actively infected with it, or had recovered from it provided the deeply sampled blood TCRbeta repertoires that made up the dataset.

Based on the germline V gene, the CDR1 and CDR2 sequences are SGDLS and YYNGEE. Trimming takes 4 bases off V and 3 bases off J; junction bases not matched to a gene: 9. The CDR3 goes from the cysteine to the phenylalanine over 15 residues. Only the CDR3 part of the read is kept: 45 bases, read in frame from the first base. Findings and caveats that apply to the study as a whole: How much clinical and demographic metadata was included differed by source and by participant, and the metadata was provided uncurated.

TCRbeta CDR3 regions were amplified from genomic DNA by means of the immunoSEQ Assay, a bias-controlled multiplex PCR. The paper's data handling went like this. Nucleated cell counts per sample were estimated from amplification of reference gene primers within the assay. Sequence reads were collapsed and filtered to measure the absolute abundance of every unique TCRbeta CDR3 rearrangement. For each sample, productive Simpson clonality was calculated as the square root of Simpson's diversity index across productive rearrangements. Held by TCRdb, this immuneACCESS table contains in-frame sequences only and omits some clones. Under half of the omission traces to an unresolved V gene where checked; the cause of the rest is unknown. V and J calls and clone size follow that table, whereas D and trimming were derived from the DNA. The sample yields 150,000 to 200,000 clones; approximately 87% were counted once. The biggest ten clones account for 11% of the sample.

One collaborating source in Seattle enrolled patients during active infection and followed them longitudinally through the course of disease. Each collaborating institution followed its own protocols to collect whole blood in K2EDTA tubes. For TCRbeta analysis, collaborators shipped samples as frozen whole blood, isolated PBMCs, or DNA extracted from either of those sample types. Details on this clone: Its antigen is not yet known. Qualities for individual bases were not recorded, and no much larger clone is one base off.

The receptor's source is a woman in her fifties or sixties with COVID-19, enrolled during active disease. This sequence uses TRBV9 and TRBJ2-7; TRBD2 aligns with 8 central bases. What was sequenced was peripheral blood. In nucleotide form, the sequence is TGTGCCAGCAGCTCGGGGGGACTAGAAAACTACGAGCAGTACTTC. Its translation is CASSSGGLENYEQYF.